This T cell receptor (beta chain) came from a study of T cells after posttransplantation cyclophosphamide. Study-level results: Later post-transplant blood repertoires were often dominated by donor CD8+ memory clones. Recipient CMV seropositivity and CMV reactivation strongly tracked TRB clonality. Tissue-infiltrating T cells from skin or gut overlapped little with blood T cells.

The V gene lost 5 bases and the J gene lost 1 base, with 5 bases spanning the gap. Germline CDR1 is SGHVS and CDR2 is FNYEAQ. This CDR3 contains 12 residues. Cyclophosphamide on days +3 and +4 followed busulfan-fludarabine conditioning and a marrow graft. The protocol was immunoSEQ multiplex PCR, while the TCRdb copy is restricted to in-frame clones and leaves out a portion. The record shows roughly 3,100 clones for this sample, with no singletons present. This clone was recorded at least ten times. Its antigen is unknown. This material consisted of PBMCs, taken 84 days after allogeneic stem cell transplant with posttransplant cyclophosphamide. This TCR was recovered from a female patient aged 40-50 years who received an allogeneic stem cell transplant from a related donor, was CMV-positive, and had no GVHD. Some T cells could come from the graft donor. This sequence joins TRBV7-6 and TRBJ1-1, with D unresolved. The chain's CDR3 is CASSQQNTEAFF. The CDR3 nucleotides read TGTGCCAGCAGCCAACAGAACACTGAAGCTTTCTTT.